These 23 T cell receptor beta chains were all obtained from the same sample, sequenced in a study of cytomegalovirus exposure and HLA in healthy donors. Vbeta (60) and Jbeta (13) primers were used in the PCR. Only in-frame clones appear in the TCRdb table, and some are missing; sequencing was by immunoSEQ multiplex PCR. The profile shows roughly 120,000 clones, 60% to 85% of them singletons. The specimen was PBMCs. These receptor sequences come from a woman in her forties in good health and CMV-seropositive.

V and J are TRBV9 and TRBJ2-1, with 8 bases lining up with TRBD2. The CDR3 is 13 amino acids. The germline V gene has CDR1 SGDLS and CDR2 YYNGEE. Trimming removed 7 bases from V and 7 bases from J; junction bases left unmatched: 7. The CDR3 sequence: CASGLAGGNEQFF. In DNA, the CDR3 is TGTGCCAGCGGCCTTGCGGGGGGTAATGAGCAGTTCTTC.

The CDR3 DNA reads TGTGCCAGCAGTTACTCGGCAGCTGGAAACACCATATATTTT. Its protein product is CASSYSAAGNTIYF. The rearrangement joins TRBV6-5 to TRBJ1-3; D call uncertain. Germline V gives CDR1 MNHEY, CDR2 SVGAGI. The CDR3 runs to 14 residues. Trimming took 0 bases from V and 2 from J, leaving 5 bases between them.

In this sample, this clone turned up once. The chain couples TRBV7-9 to TRBJ2-3, with 8 bases identical to TRBD2. The V segment lost 5 bases and the J segment 2 bases; nucleotides outside the gene matches: 6. Germline values: CDR1 SEHNR, CDR2 FQNEAQ (reference sequence). The CDR3 has 15 amino acids. The CDR3 DNA reads TGTGCCAGCAGCCCAACTAGCGGAAACACAGATACGCAGTATTTT. Its protein product is CASSPTSGNTDTQYF.

This chain links TRBV4-1 with TRBJ2-5; the match to TRBD2 covers 12 bases. Gene TRBJ2-7 matches the end of the DNA better, so the J call may be wrong. The CDR3 spans 17 residues. CDR1 is MGHRA and CDR2 is YSYEKL in the germline V gene. The CDR3 is CASSQVASGGASVEQYF. The CDR3 bases are TGCGCCAGCAGCCAAGTCGCTAGCGGGGGGGCCTCGGTCGAGCAGTACTTC.

The V gene is TRBV6-1, the J gene TRBJ2-7; TRBD2 agrees at 7 bases. V lost 1 base, J lost 5 bases, and 5 bases stayed unmatched. This CDR3 has 14 amino acids. Germline V gene lookup returns CDR1 MNHNS and CDR2 SASEGT. CDR3 residues: CASSEGVGGNEQYF. CDR3 bases: TGTGCCAGCAGTGAAGGGGTGGGAGGGAACGAGCAGTACTTC.

The chain joins TRBV19 to TRBJ2-1; 13 bases are shared with TRBD2. Trimming removed 3 bases from V and 2 bases from J; junction bases left unmatched: 13. Germline-derived CDR1 and CDR2 are LNHDA and SQIVND (reference sequence). CDR3 length equals 20 residues. The CDR3 spells CASSMPGLAGDIVTYNEQFF. CDR3 bases: TGTGCCAGTAGTATGCCCGGACTAGCGGGAGACATTGTAACCTACAATGAGCAGTTCTTC. Full variable domain (rest looked up from reference TRBV19 and TRBJ2-1): DGGITQSPKYLFRKEGQNVTLSCEQNLNHDAMYWYRQDPGQGLRLIYYSQIVNDFQKGDIAEGYSVSREKKESFPLTVTSAQKNPTAFYLCASSMPGLAGDIVTYNEQFFGPGTRLTVL.

This chain uses TRBV2 with TRBJ2-5; possibly TRBD1 for D (5 bases). Per germline, CDR1 SNHLY and CDR2 FYNNEI. Trimming took off 7 bases at V and 4 bases at J, with 19 bases between the two ends. The CDR3 spans 15 residues. The CDR3 region is CASTPTSGRAETQYF. For the CDR3, the DNA is TGTGCCAGCACGCCTACCTCGGGCAGGGCAGAGACCCAGTACTTC.

The chain links TRBV18 to TRBJ1-1; D is ambiguous. Between the trimmed V and J ends, which lost 6 bases and 0 bases, there was a span of 8 bases. This CDR3 contains 13 residues. Germline loops: CDR1 KGHSH, CDR2 LQKENI. CDR3 coding DNA: TGTGCCAGCTCGGCGGGCATGAACACTGAAGCTTTCTTT. As protein: CASSAGMNTEAFF.

This chain connects TRBV18 to TRBJ2-3, with a possible D match to TRBD2 (5 bases). Trimming took 3 bases from V and 1 from J, leaving 11 bases between them. This CDR3 has 15 residues. Germline CDR1 KGHSH, CDR2 LQKENI. The CDR3 region has the DNA TGTGCCAGCTCACCGGCAGGAGGAGGCACAGATACGCAGTATTTT. Translating it yields CASSPAGGGTDTQYF.

The CDR3 DNA is TGTGCCAGCATGAGCGGGGGGAACACCGGGGAGCTGTTTTTT. Residues: CASMSGGNTGELFF. V and J are TRBV9 and TRBJ2-2, with 8 bases that match TRBD2. Looked up from germline, CDR1 is SGDLS and CDR2 is YYNGEE. The CDR3 covers 14 residues. V dropped 6 bases and J dropped 1; count of bases not matched to a gene: 2.

The V and J genes are TRBV7-9 and TRBJ2-5, with a weak D call TRBD2 (5 bases). V was cut by 5 bases and J by 7 bases, with 17 bases left in between. The CDR3 length is 14 residues. Germline V gives CDR1 SEHNR, CDR2 FQNEAQ (reference sequence). This CDR3 is CASSPDYLVPTQYF. The CDR3 bases are TGTGCCAGCAGCCCCGACTACCTAGTGCCGACCCAGTACTTC.

The V and J genes are TRBV25-1 and TRBJ1-4; D is perhaps TRBD1 (6 bases). CDR1 and CDR2 from the germline V gene are MGHDK and SYGVNS. Trimming cost V 7 bases and J 3 bases, with 15 bases left between them. The CDR3 contains 15 residues. CDR3 in DNA: TGTGCCAGCACCCCGAGGGGGACATCTAATGAAAAACTGTTTTTT. It codes for CASTPRGTSNEKLFF.

The J gene is TRBJ2-2, the V gene TRBV2; possibly TRBD1 for D (6 bases). Trimming left V 5 bases short and J 1 base short, with 8 bases between. The CDR3 has 14 amino acids. CDR1 and CDR2 (germline): SNHLY, FYNNEI. CDR3 residues: CASSKDRNTGELFF. The CDR3 nucleotides are TGTGCCAGCAGTAAGGACAGGAACACCGGGGAGCTGTTTTTT.

The sample holds one count of this clone. The rearrangement uses TRBV5-1 and TRBJ2-7; perhaps TRBD2 as D (6 bases). Trimming stripped 0 bases from V and 4 bases from J, with 14 bases between. This CDR3 contains 15 residues. From germline, CDR1 is SGHRS and CDR2 YFSETQ. The CDR3 reads CASSLARRAVYEQYF. CDR3 coding DNA: TGCGCCAGCAGCTTGGCCCGGAGGGCCGTTTACGAGCAGTACTTC.

V gene TRBV5-1 combines with J gene TRBJ2-1; TRBD1 matches at 10 bases. The length of the CDR3 is 15 residues. Per the germline V gene, CDR1 is SGHRS and CDR2 is YFSETQ. The V and J ends lost 5 bases and 8 bases, in that order; junction bases with no gene match: 10. The CDR3 nucleotides are TGCGCCAGCAGGTTCCGACAGGGGGCTGTCTATGAGCAGTTCTTC. It yields the protein CASRFRQGAVYEQFF.

The chain recombines TRBV4-1 with TRBJ2-1, with unresolved D. The CDR3 contains 15 residues. CDR1 MGHRA and CDR2 YSYEKL come from the germline V gene. The V end lost 4 bases, the J end lost 2 bases, and 12 bases lay between the germline ends. CDR3 nucleotide sequence: TGCGCCAGCAGCCCGCGCTGGTTTACCTACAATGAGCAGTTCTTC. This translates into CASSPRWFTYNEQFF.

The chain is built from TRBV2 and TRBJ2-2, with 12 bases lining up with TRBD1. CDR1 is SNHLY, CDR2 FYNNEI, per germline. J lost 1 base, V lost 5 bases, and 8 bases had no gene match. CDR3 length equals 18 residues. Here the CDR3 DNA reads TGTGCCAGCAGTAGGGGACAGGGGGCGCGAAGGAACACCGGGGAGCTGTTTTTT. Protein: CASSRGQGARRNTGELFF.

The chain joins TRBV19 to TRBJ1-1; D gene unclear. CDR1 and CDR2 (germline): LNHDA, SQIVND (reference sequence). The CDR3 totals 14 residues. The V and J ends lost 7 bases and 2 bases respectively, with 14 bases between them. This CDR3 is CASTRGQTNTEAFF. The CDR3 DNA is TGTGCCAGTACCCGCGGGCAGACCAACACTGAAGCTTTCTTT.

The chain recombines TRBV27 with TRBJ1-1; possible D gene TRBD1, 5 bases. The CDR3 has 13 residues. V was pared by 6 bases and J by 7 bases, with 15 bases between. CDR1 MNHEY and CDR2 SMNVEV come from the germline V gene (reference sequence). The DNA for the CDR3 is TGTGCCAGCAGGGGGGGAGGGGTTGGTGAAGCTTTCTTT. Protein: CASRGGGVGEAFF.

The chain uses TRBV5-1 and TRBJ2-7; TRBD2 matches 13 bases. CDR1 and CDR2 (germline): SGHRS, YFSETQ. Trimming removed 0 bases from V and 4 bases from J; junction bases left unmatched: 10. The CDR3 runs to 18 residues. CDR3 in amino acids: CASSLAVTSGRPSYEQYF. CDR3 in DNA: TGCGCCAGCAGCTTGGCGGTGACTAGCGGGAGGCCCTCGTACGAGCAGTACTTC. Drawing the rest from reference TRBV5-1 and TRBJ2-7, the complete variable domain is KAGVTQTPRYLIKTRGQQVTLSCSPISGHRSVSWYQQTPGQGLQFLFEYFSETQRNKGNFPGRFSGRQFSNSRSEMNVSTLELGDSALYLCASSLAVTSGRPSYEQYFGPGTRLTVT.

The chain combines TRBV7-2 with TRBJ2-7; 7 bases are a match to TRBD2. Germline CDR1 reads SGHTA; CDR2 reads FQGNSA. V gave up 0 bases and J gave up 7 bases; unmatched junction bases: 3. The CDR3 is made up of 13 amino acids. This chain's CDR3 is CASSLARGGEQYF. DNA of the CDR3: TGTGCCAGCAGCTTAGCGAGGGGAGGGGAGCAGTACTTC. Complete variable domain (other parts from reference TRBV7-2 and TRBJ2-7): GAGVSQSPSNKVTEKGKDVELRCDPISGHTALYWYRQSLGQGLEFLIYFQGNSAPDKSGLPSDRFSAERTGGSVSTLTIQRTQQEDSAVYLCASSLARGGEQYFGPGTRLTVT.

The chain carries TRBV7-9 and TRBJ2-7, with a possible D match to TRBD1 (5 bases). Trimming removed 8 bases at V and 4 bases at J, with 15 bases between. This CDR3 is 13 amino acids long. The germline gives CDR1 SEHNR, CDR2 FQNEAQ (reference sequence). Here the CDR3 reads CASLPLRAYEQYF. In DNA form, the CDR3 reads TGTGCCAGCCTCCCCCTCAGGGCGTACGAGCAGTACTTC. Variable domain in full (rest from reference TRBV7-9 and TRBJ2-7): DTGVSQNPRHKITKRGQNVTFRCDPISEHNRLYWYRQTLGQGPEFLTYFQNEAQLEKSRLLSDRFSAERPKGSFSTLEIQRTEQGDSAMYLCASLPLRAYEQYFGPGTRLTVT.

This clone appeared a few times. The chain carries TRBV18 and TRBJ2-2; TRBD2 agrees at 7 bases. The ends lost 1 base at V and 4 bases at J; junction bases unmatched: 3. Germline values: CDR1 KGHSH, CDR2 LQKENI. This CDR3 is 15 amino acids long. CDR3 region: CASSPRASGTGELFF. In DNA form, the CDR3 reads TGTGCCAGCTCACCACGGGCTAGCGGCACCGGGGAGCTGTTTTTT.